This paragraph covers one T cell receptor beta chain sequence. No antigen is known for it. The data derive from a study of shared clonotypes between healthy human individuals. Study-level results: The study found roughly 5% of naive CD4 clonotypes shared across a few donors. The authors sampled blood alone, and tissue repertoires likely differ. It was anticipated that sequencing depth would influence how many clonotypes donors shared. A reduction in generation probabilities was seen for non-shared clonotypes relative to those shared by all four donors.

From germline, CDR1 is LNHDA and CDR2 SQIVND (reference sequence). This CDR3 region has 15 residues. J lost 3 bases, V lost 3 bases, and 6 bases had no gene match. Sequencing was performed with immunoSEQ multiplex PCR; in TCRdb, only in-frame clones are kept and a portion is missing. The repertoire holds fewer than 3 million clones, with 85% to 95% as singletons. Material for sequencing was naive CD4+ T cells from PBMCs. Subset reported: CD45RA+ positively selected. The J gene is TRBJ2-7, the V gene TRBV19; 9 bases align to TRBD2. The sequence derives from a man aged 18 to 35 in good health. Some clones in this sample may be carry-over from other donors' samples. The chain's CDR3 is CASSIPAGGYYEQYF. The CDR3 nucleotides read TGTGCCAGTAGTATCCCAGCGGGAGGTTACTACGAGCAGTACTTC.